Below, 10 T cell receptor beta chains from the same sample are listed, as sequenced in a study of blood T cells in healthy people across ages. With a J-beta primer mix and a sample-barcoded 5' primer, a second PCR ran 7 to 11 cycles. TCRdb called the 5' RACE reads again in MiXCR, with one record for every CDR3 protein. The data contain about 1.8 million distinct CDR3 sequences, 49% of them singletons. Sequenced material: blood. These receptors came from a woman aged 35 to 49 in good health.

This clonotype showed up just a few times. J is TRBJ1-6 and V is TRBV19; 9 positions match TRBD1. V shed 5 bases and J 7 bases; nucleotides not matched to a gene: 6. CDR1 LNHDA and CDR2 SQIVND come from the germline V gene (reference sequence). CDR3 length: 15 residues. The CDR3 region has the DNA TGTGCCAGTAGTCGCACCGGGACAGGGAATTCACCCCTCCACTTT. Its protein product is CASSRTGTGNSPLHF.

The chain joins TRBV27 to TRBJ1-2; 8 nucleotides align to TRBD1. This CDR3 has 14 residues. V was clipped by 3 bases and J by 7 bases; unmatched bases: 7. The germline V gene has CDR1 MNHEY and CDR2 SMNVEV (reference sequence). The CDR3, as DNA: TGTGCCAGCAGTTTCCCAGGGGGCGAAGGTGGCTACACCTTC. Its protein is CASSFPGGEGGYTF.

V usage is TRBV27 and J usage is TRBJ2-3; perhaps TRBD1 as D (7 bases). The CDR3 is 17 residues long. The germline V and J ends were trimmed by 6 bases and 1 base, with 20 bases remaining between them. The germline V gene encodes CDR1 MNHEY and CDR2 SMNVEV (reference sequence). CDR3: CASRARGGGVGTDTQYF. CDR3 DNA: TGTGCCAGCAGGGCAAGAGGAGGGGGCGTAGGCACAGATACGCAGTATTTT.

V usage is TRBV9 and J usage is TRBJ2-6, with D unresolved. The CDR3 is made up of 16 amino acids. Deletions cut 0 bases from V and 2 bases from J, with 9 bases between. CDR1 SGDLS and CDR2 YYNGEE come from the germline V gene. The CDR3: CASSVDDWTGANVLTF. CDR3 nucleotide sequence: TGTGCCAGCAGCGTAGATGACTGGACTGGGGCCAACGTCCTGACTTTC.

This clonotype has just a few counts. The chain joins TRBV6-5 to TRBJ2-7, with D possibly TRBD1 on 6 matching bases. Germline V gives CDR1 MNHEY, CDR2 SVGAGI. V was trimmed by 4 bases and J by 2 bases, leaving 33 bases between them. This CDR3 region has 21 residues. The CDR3 DNA follows: TGTGCCAGCAGTTGGTCGTCCCGGATAGGACAGTCCGATAGAAATACCTACGAGCAGTACTTC. The encoded protein is CASSWSSRIGQSDRNTYEQYF.

J is TRBJ2-1 and V is TRBV4-1; D is perhaps TRBD1 (6 bases). Germline V CDR1 and CDR2: MGHRA, YSYEKL. Trimming took 3 bases from V and 2 from J, leaving 14 bases between them. The CDR3 runs 16 residues. CDR3 in DNA: TGCGCCAGCAGCCAGGACAGAGGTTCGGCCTACAATGAGCAGTTCTTC. Translated, it gives CASSQDRGSAYNEQFF.

The J gene is TRBJ2-1, the V gene TRBV7-2; 7 bases map to TRBD2. V dropped 4 bases and J dropped 15; count of bases not matched to a gene: 12. This CDR3 spans 13 amino acids. The germline V gene encodes CDR1 SGHTA and CDR2 FQGNSA. The CDR3, as DNA: TGTGCCAGCAGCTCGGCCGGGACTAACCTCTGGTTCTTC. Encoded protein: CASSSAGTNLWFF.

J is TRBJ2-1 and V is TRBV11-2; 10 bases align to TRBD2. The CDR3 spans 16 residues. V lost 4 bases, J lost 3 bases, and 6 bases stayed unmatched. Germline-derived CDR1 and CDR2 are SGHAT and FQNNGV. CDR3 bases: TGTGCCAGCAGCTCTTATCTAGCGGGGGACTACAATGAGCAGTTCTTC. Protein: CASSSYLAGDYNEQFF. Complete variable domain (other parts from reference TRBV11-2 and TRBJ2-1): EAGVAQSPRYKIIEKRQSVAFWCNPISGHATLYWYQQILGQGPKLLIQFQNNGVVDDSQLPKDRFSAERLKGVDSTLKIQPAKLEDSAVYLCASSSYLAGDYNEQFFGPGTRLTVL.

The chain recombines TRBV15 with TRBJ1-2; D is unresolved. The CDR3 runs 14 residues. V was pared by 1 base and J by 3 bases, with 9 bases between. In germline, CDR1 is LNHNV, CDR2 YYDKDF (reference sequence). The chain's CDR3 is CATSRADTHYGYTF. CDR3 nucleotide sequence: TGTGCCACCAGCAGAGCAGACACCCACTATGGCTACACCTTC.

The genes are TRBV4-3 and TRBJ2-1, with D tentatively TRBD1 (6 bases). Trimming removed 8 bases at V and 10 bases at J, with 24 bases between. CDR1 and CDR2 (germline): LGHNA, YSLEER. The CDR3 spans 15 residues. In nucleotides, the CDR3 is TGCGCCAGCGCAGCCTCCCAAGGGGGAACCTACGAGCAGTTCTTC. Translated, it gives CASAASQGGTYEQFF.